The clone carrying this TCR beta chain was counted between two and nine times. This sample stems from a study of blood T cell repertoires in COVID-19. At the level of the study: From T cells, B-cell-depleted T cells, or PBMCs came the material, which was cDNA or gDNA.

As handled by the study authors: Estimation of nucleated cell counts was performed using reference gene primer amplification. The table came from immunoSEQ multiplex PCR; TCRdb's copy has only in-frame clones and leaves some out. For V, J and clone size, that table is used; D and trimming come from the DNA. This sample yields tens of thousands of clones, of which roughly four fifths are seen a single time; more than 10% belongs to the top ten. Germline V CDR1 and CDR2: LGHNA, YSLEER. The CDR3 is made up of 13 amino acids. With 3 bases removed from V and 9 bases from J, the gap between germline ends came to 12 bases.

Sequenced material: peripheral blood. The chain carries TRBV4-3 and TRBJ2-1, with D possibly being TRBD2 (5 bases). This TCR was sampled from a human donor in a cohort sampled during active COVID-19. This CDR3 reads CASSHGMRPEQFF. CDR3 sequence (DNA): TGCGCCAGCAGCCACGGGATGCGGCCTGAGCAGTTCTTC.